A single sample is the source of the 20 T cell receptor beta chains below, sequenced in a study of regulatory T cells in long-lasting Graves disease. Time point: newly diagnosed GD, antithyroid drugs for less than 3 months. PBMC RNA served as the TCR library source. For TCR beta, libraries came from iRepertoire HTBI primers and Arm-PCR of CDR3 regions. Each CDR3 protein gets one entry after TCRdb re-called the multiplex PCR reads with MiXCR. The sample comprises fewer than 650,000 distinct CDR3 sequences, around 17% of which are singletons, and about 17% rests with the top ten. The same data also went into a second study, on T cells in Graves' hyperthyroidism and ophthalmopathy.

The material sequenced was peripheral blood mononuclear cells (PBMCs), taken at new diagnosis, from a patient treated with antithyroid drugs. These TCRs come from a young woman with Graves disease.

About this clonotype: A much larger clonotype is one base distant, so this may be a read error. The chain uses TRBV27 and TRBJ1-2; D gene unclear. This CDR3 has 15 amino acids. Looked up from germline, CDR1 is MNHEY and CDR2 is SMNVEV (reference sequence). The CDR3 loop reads CASSYRGLGNYGCTF. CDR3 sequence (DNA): TGTGCCAGCAGTTACCGGGGTCTGGGAAACTATGGCTGCACCTTC.

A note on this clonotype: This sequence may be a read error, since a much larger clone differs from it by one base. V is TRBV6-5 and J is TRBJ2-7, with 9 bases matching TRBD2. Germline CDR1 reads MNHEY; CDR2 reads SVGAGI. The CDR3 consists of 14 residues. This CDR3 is CASSYSRLADEQCF. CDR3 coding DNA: TGTGCCAGCAGTTACTCAAGACTAGCGGACGAGCAGTGCTTC.

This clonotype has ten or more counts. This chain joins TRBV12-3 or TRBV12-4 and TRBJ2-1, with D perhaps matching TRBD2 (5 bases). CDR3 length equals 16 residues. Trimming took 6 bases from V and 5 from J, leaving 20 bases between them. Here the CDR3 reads CASRTLSSGTNNEQFF. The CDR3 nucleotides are TGTGCCAGCAGAACACTGTCCAGCGGTACTAACAATGAGCAGTTCTTC.

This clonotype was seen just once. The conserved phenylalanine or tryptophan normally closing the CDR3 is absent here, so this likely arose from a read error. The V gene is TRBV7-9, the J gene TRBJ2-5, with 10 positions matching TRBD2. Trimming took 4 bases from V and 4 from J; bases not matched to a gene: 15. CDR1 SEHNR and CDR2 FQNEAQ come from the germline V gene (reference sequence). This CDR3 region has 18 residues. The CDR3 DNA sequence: TGTGCCAGCAGCTCGACTCTGATAGCGGGAGGATTCGCAGAGACCCAGTACGTC. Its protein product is CASSSTLIAGGFAETQYV.

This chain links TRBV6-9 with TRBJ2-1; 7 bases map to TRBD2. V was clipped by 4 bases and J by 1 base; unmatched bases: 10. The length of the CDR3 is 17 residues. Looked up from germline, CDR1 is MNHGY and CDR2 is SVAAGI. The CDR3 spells CASSSLLSGKSYNEQFF. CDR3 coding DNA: TGTGCCAGCAGTTCCCTTCTAAGCGGGAAATCCTACAATGAGCAGTTCTTC.

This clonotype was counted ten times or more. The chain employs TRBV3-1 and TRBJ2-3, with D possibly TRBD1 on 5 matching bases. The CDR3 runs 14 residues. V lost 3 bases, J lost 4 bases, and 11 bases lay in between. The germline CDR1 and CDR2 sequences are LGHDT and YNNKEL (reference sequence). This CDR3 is CASSHTGNSDTQYF. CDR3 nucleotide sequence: TGTGCCAGCAGCCACACAGGAAACTCAGATACGCAGTATTTT.

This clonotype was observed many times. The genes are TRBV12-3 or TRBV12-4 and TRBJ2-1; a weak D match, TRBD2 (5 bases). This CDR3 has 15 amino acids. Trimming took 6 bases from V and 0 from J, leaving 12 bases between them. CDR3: CASRGDPSSYNEQFF. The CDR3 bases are TGTGCCAGCAGGGGAGACCCGAGCTCCTACAATGAGCAGTTCTTC.

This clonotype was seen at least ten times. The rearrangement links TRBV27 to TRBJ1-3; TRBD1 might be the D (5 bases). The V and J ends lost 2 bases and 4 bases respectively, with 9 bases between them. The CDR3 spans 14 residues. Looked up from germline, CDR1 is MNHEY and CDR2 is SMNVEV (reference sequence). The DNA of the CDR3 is TGTGCCAGCAGTTTAGGCGGGGCCGGAAACACCATATATTTT. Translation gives CASSLGGAGNTIYF.

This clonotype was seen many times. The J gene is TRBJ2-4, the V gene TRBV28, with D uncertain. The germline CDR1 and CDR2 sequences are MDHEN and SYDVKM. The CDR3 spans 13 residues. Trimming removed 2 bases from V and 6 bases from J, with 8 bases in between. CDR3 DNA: TGTGCCAGCAGTTTAATCACCCCAAACATTCAGTACTTC. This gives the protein CASSLITPNIQYF.

The CDR3, as DNA: TGTGCCAGTAGTGTAAAGGGACTAGCGGGGGGGAATGAGCAGTTCTTC. Protein product: CASSVKGLAGGNEQFF. The J gene is TRBJ2-1, the V gene TRBV19, with TRBD2 identical over 16 bases. The V and J ends lost 5 bases and 7 bases, in that order; junction bases with no gene match: 5. Germline loops: CDR1 LNHDA, CDR2 SQIVND (reference sequence). The length of the CDR3 is 16 residues.

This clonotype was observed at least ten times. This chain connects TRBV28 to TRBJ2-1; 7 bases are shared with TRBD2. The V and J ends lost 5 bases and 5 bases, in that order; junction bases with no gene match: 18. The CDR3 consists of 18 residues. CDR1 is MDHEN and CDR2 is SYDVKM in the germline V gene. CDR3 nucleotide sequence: TGTGCCAGCAGTCCCCTTCCCCGGGGGGAGGGGTTAAACAATGAGCAGTTCTTC. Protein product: CASSPLPRGEGLNNEQFF.

Here the CDR3 reads CASTSGTGINYGYTF. CDR3 DNA: TGTGCCAGCACCTCCGGGACAGGGATTAACTATGGCTACACCTTC. The chain links TRBV28 to TRBJ1-2, with 9 bases aligning to TRBD1. The CDR3 consists of 15 residues. V shed 7 bases and J 1 base; nucleotides not matched to a gene: 7. Germline loops: CDR1 MDHEN, CDR2 SYDVKM.

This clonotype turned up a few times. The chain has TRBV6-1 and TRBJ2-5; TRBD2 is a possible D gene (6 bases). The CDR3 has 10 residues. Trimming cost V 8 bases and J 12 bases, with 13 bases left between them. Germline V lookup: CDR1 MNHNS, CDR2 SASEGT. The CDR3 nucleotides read TGTGCCAGCGGGGGGTTAATGAAGTACTTC. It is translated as CASGGLMKYF.

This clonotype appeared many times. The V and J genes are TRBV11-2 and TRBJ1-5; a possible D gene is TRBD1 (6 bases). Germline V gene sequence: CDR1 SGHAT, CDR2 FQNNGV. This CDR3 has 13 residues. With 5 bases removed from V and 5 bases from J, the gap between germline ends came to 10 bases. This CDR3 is CASSREGDQPQHF. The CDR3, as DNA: TGTGCCAGCAGCAGGGAGGGGGATCAGCCCCAGCATTTT.

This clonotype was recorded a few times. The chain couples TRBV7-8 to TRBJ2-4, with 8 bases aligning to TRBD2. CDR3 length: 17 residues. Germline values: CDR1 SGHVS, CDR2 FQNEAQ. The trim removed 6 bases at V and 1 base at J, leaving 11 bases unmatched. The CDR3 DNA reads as TGTGCCAGCAGACCAATCATGGCGGGAGGCGCCAAAAACATTCAGTACTTC. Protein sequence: CASRPIMAGGAKNIQYF.

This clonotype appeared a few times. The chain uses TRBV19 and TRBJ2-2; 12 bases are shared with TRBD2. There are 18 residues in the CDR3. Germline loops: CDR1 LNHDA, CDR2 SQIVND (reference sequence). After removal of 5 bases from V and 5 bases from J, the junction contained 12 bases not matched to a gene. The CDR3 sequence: CASSPRLAGDTGTGELFF. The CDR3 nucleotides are TGTGCCAGTAGTCCCCGACTAGCGGGAGACACCGGGACCGGGGAGCTGTTTTTT.

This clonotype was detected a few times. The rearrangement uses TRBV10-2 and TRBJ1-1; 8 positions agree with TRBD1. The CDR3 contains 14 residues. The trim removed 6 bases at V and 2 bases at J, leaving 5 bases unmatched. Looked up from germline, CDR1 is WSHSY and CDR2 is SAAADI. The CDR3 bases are TGCGCCAGCAGGTCAGGGGGCAGAAACACTGAAGCTTTCTTT. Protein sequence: CASRSGGRNTEAFF.

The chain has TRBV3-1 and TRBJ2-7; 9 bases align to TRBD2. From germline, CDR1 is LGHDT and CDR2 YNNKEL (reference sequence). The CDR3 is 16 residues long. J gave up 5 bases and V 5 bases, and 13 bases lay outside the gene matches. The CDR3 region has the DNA TGTGCCAGCAGCATCAGGTGGAGCGGGAGGTCCCACGAGCAGTACTTC. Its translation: CASSIRWSGRSHEQYF.

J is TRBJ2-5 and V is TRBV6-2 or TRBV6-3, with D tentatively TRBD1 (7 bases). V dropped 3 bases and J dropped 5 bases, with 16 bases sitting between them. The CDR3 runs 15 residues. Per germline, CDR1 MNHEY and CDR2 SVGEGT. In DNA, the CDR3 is TGTGCCAGCAGTTATTCAGGGGGGTTAACGGAGACCCAGTACTTC. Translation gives CASSYSGGLTETQYF.

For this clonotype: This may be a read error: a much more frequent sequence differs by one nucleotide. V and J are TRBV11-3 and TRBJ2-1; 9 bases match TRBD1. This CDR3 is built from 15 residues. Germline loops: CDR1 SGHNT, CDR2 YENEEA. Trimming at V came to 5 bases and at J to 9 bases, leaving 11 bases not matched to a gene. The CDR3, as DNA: TGTGCCAGCAGCACCTCCGGGACAGGGCCAGGTGAGCAGTTCTTC. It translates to CASSTSGTGPGEQFF.